Below, 8 T cell receptor beta chains from the same sample are listed, as sequenced in a study of blood T cell repertoires in COVID-19. Assay used: immunoSEQ multiplex PCR; TCRdb lists only in-frame clones, some missing. The sample records some 200,000 clones, just over 85% being singletons. What was sequenced was peripheral blood. The receptor source for this set is a man older than 75 with acute or convalescent COVID-19.

This chain uses TRBV2 with TRBJ2-7, with D possibly TRBD1 on 6 matching bases. Germline V gives CDR1 SNHLY, CDR2 FYNNEI. V gave up 7 bases and J gave up 1 base, with 14 bases separating them. The CDR3 consists of 14 residues. The CDR3 DNA reads as TGTGCCAGCAAGTTTCACGGACAGTCCTACGAGCAGTACTTC. Translated, it gives CASKFHGQSYEQYF.

The chain recombines TRBV7-6 with TRBJ2-2; 8 positions agree with TRBD2. The V gene's germline CDR1 is SGHVS and CDR2 FNYEAQ. The CDR3 spans 17 residues. The J segment lost 6 bases and the V segment lost 4 bases, leaving 13 bases of the junction unmatched. CDR3 in DNA: TGTGCCAGCAGCTCAACTACCGGGACTAGTTTCGCCGGGGAGCTGTTTTTT. Protein sequence: CASSSTTGTSFAGELFF.

V usage is TRBV5-1 and J usage is TRBJ2-3; 12 bases align to TRBD2. This CDR3 has 17 residues. The ends lost 0 bases at V and 0 bases at J; junction bases unmatched: 2. The germline gives CDR1 SGHRS, CDR2 YFSETQ. The CDR3 DNA is TGCGCCAGCAGCTTGGGAGGGACTAGCGGGAGCACAGATACGCAGTATTTT. Its protein product is CASSLGGTSGSTDTQYF.

The genes are TRBV5-1 and TRBJ2-2, with TRBD1 identical over 11 bases. The ends lost 4 bases at V and 3 bases at J; junction bases unmatched: 2. CDR3 size: 15 residues. Germline CDR1 reads SGHRS; CDR2 reads YFSETQ. The CDR3 spells CASSRDRGDTGELFF. The CDR3 DNA reads as TGCGCCAGCAGCAGGGACAGGGGGGACACCGGGGAGCTGTTTTTT.

CDR3 amino acids: CASSVGWNSPLHF. The DNA of the CDR3 is TGTGCCAGCAGCGTCGGTTGGAATTCACCCCTCCACTTT. The chain carries TRBV5-6 and TRBJ1-6, with D unresolved. Trimming took off 4 bases at V and 7 bases at J, with 9 bases between the two ends. Germline V gives CDR1 SGHDT, CDR2 YYEEEE. The CDR3 consists of 13 residues.

This rearrangement joins TRBV6-5 to TRBJ2-7, with 8 bases aligning to TRBD1. The germline CDR1 and CDR2 sequences are MNHEY and SVGAGI. Unmatched junction bases numbered 6, after V lost 4 bases and J lost 1 base. The CDR3 sequence is 15 residues long. This chain's CDR3 is CASSSGTGSSYEQYV. The CDR3 DNA follows: TGTGCCAGCAGTTCCGGGACAGGAAGTTCCTACGAGCAGTACGTC.

The gene calls are TRBV5-1 and TRBJ2-1; perhaps TRBD1 as D (6 bases). Trimming took off 5 bases at V and 7 bases at J, with 16 bases between the two ends. Germline CDR1 and CDR2: SGHRS and YFSETQ. CDR3 length equals 14 residues. The CDR3 sequence is CASSPGQQINEQFF. DNA for the CDR3: TGCGCCAGCAGTCCGGGACAACAGATTAATGAGCAGTTCTTC. Using reference TRBV5-1 and TRBJ2-1 for the parts outside the CDR3, the full variable domain is KAGVTQTPRYLIKTRGQQVTLSCSPISGHRSVSWYQQTPGQGLQFLFEYFSETQRNKGNFPGRFSGRQFSNSRSEMNVSTLELGDSALYLCASSPGQQINEQFFGPGTRLTVL.

Remarks on this clone: Germline and junction disagree at one end, which may indicate a read error. This sequence joins TRBV7-8 and TRBJ2-1; maybe TRBD2 (6 bases). CDR1 and CDR2 from the germline V gene are SGHVS and FQNEAQ. This CDR3 comprises 15 residues. As DNA, the CDR3 is TGTGCCAGCAGCTTAGTATCCCGGGACTCCTATAGATCGGTCTTC. Its translation: CASSLVSRDSYRSVF.